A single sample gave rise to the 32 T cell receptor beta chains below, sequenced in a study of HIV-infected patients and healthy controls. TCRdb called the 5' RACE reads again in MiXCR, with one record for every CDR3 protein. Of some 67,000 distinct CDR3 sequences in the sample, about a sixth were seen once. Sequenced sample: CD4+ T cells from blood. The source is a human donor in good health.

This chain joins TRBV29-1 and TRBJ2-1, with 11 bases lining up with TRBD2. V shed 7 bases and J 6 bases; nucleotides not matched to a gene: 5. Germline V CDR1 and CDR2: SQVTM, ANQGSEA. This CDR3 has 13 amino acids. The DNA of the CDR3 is TGCAGCGCGCATCTAGCGGGGGGCAATGAGCAGTTCTTC. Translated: CSAHLAGGNEQFF.

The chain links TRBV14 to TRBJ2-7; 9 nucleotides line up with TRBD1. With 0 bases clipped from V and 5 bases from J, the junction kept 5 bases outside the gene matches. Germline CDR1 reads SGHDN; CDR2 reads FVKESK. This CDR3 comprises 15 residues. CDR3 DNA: TGTGCCAGCAGCCAAGACGGGACAGGGTGGAACGAGCAGTACTTC. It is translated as CASSQDGTGWNEQYF. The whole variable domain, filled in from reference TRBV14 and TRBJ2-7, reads EAGVTQFPSHSVIEKGQTVTLRCDPISGHDNLYWYRRVMGKEIKFLLHFVKESKQDESGMPNNRFLAERTGGTYSTLKVQPAELEDSGVYFCASSQDGTGWNEQYFGPGTRLTVT.

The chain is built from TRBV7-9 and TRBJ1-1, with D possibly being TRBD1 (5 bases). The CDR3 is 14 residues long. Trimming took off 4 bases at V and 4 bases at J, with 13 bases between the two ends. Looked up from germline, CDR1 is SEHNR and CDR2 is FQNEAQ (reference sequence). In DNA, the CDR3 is TGTGCCAGCAGCTCGCAGGGAGACGGCACTGAAGCTTTCTTT. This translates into CASSSQGDGTEAFF.

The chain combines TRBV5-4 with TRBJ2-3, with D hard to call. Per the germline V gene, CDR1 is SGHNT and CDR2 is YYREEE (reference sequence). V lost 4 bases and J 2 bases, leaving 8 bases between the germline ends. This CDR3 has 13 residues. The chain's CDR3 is CASSPQSTDTQYF. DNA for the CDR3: TGTGCCAGCAGCCCCCAGTCCACAGATACGCAGTATTTT.

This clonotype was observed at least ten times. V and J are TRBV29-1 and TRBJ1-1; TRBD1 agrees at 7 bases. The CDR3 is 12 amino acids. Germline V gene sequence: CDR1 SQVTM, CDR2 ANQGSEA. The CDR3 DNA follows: TGCACCGTAGACAGGGACCCCACTGAAGCTTTCTTT. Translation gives CTVDRDPTEAFF.

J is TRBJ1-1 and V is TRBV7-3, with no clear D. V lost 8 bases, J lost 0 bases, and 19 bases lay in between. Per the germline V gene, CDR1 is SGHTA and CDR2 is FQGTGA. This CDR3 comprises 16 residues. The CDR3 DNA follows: TGTGCCAGCTCCTCCGGACCCCGAGGGTTGAACACTGAAGCTTTCTTT. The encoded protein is CASSSGPRGLNTEAFF.

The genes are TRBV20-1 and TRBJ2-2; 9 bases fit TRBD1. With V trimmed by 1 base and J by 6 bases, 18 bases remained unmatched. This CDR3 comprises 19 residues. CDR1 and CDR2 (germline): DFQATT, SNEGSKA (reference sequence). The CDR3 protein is CSARAEPNNRGRRSGELFF. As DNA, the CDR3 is TGCAGTGCTAGAGCCGAACCAAATAACAGGGGGCGTCGGTCCGGGGAGCTGTTTTTT.

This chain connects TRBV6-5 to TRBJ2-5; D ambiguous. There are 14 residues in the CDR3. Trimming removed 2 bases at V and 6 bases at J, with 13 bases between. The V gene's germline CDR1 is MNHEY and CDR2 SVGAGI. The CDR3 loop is CASSYRTVEQTQYF. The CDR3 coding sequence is TGTGCCAGCAGTTACCGTACAGTGGAACAGACCCAGTACTTC.

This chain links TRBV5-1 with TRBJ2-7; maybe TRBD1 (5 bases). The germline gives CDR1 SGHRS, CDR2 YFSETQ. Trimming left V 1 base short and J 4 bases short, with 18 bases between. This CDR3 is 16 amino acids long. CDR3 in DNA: TGCGCCAGCAGCTTGTTGCGGACAAACCCTCAGTACGAGCAGTACTTC. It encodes CASSLLRTNPQYEQYF.

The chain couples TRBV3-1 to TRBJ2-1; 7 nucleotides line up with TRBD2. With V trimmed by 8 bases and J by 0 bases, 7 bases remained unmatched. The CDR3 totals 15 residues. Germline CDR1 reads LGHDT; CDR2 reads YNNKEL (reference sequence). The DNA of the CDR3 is TGTGCCAGCCACGGGGAGGGAAGCTCCTACAATGAGCAGTTCTTC. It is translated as CASHGEGSSYNEQFF.

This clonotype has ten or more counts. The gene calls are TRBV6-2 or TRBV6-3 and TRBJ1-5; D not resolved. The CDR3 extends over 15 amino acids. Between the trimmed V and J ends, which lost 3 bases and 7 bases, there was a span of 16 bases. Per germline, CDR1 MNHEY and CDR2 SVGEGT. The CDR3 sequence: CASSYSKGVGQPQHF. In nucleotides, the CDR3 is TGTGCCAGCAGTTATTCAAAGGGAGTTGGCCAGCCCCAGCATTTT.

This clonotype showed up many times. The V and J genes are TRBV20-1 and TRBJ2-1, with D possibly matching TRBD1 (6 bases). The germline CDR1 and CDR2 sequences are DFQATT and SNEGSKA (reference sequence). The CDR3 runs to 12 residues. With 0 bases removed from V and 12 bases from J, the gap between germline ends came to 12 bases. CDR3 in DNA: TGCAGTGCTAGAGAGGGGGCACGAGGGCAGTTCTTC. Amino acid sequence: CSAREGARGQFF.

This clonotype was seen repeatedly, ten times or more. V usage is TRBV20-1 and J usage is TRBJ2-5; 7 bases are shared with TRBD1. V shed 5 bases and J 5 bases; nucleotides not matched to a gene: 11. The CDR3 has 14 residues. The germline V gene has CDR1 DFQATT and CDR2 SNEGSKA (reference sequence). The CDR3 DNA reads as TGCAGTGCTCCCCCCAGACAGGGATCGGAGACCCAGTACTTC. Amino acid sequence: CSAPPRQGSETQYF.

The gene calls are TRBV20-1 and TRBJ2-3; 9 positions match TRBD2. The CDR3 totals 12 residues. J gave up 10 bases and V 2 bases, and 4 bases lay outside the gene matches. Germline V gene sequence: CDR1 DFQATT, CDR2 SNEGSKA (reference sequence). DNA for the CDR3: TGCAGTGCTAGACCTGCGGGAGGGGCGCAGTATTTT. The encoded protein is CSARPAGGAQYF.

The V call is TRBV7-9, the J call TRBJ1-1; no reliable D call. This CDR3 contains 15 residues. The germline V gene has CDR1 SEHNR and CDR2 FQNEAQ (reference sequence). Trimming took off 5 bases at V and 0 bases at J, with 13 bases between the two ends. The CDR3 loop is CASSPTDGMNTEAFF. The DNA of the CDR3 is TGTGCCAGCAGCCCAACGGACGGCATGAACACTGAAGCTTTCTTT.

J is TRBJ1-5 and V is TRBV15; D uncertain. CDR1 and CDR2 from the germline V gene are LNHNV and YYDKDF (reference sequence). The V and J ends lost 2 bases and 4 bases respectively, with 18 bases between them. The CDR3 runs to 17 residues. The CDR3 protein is CATSRSSPGRVNQPQHF. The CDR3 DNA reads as TGTGCCACCAGCAGATCATCCCCGGGGAGGGTAAATCAGCCCCAGCATTTT.

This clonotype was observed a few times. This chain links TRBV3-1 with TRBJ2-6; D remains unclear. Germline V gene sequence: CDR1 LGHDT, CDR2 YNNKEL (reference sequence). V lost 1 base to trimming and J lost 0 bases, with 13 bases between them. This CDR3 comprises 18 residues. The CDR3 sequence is CASSQAAYRPSGANVLTF. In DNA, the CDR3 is TGTGCCAGCAGCCAAGCGGCCTATCGTCCCTCTGGGGCCAACGTCCTGACTTTC.

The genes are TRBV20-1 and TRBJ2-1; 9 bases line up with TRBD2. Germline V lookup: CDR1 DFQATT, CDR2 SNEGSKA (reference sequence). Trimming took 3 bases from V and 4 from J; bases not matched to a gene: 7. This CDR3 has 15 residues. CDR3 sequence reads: CSASPPRGGYNEQFF. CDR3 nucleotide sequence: TGCAGTGCTAGCCCCCCGCGGGGGGGATACAATGAGCAGTTCTTC.

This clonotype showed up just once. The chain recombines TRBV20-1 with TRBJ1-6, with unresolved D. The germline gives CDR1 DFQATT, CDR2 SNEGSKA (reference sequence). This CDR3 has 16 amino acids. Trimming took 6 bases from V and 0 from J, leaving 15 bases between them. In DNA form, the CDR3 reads TGCAGTGCCCCCCCGGACCAAAGCTCCTATAATTCACCCCTCCACTTT. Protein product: CSAPPDQSSYNSPLHF.

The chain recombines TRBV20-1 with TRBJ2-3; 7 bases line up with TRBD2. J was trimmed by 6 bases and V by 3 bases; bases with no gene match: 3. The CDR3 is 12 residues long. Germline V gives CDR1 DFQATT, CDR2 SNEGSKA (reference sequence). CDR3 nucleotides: TGCAGTGCTAGCGGGAGGAGCGATACGCAGTATTTT. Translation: CSASGRSDTQYF.

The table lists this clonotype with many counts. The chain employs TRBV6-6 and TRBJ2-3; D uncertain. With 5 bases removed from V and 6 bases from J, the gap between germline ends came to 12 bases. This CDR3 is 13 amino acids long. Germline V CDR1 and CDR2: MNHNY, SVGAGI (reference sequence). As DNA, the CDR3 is TGTGCCAGCAGTACCAGATCCCGGGATACGCAGTATTTT. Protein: CASSTRSRDTQYF.

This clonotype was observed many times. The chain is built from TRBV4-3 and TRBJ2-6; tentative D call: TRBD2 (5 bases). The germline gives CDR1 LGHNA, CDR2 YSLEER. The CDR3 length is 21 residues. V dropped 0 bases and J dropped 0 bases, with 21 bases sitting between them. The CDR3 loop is CASSQEEVGIFGVSGANVLTF. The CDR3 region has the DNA TGCGCCAGCAGCCAAGAGGAGGTTGGGATATTTGGAGTCTCTGGGGCCAACGTCCTGACTTTC.

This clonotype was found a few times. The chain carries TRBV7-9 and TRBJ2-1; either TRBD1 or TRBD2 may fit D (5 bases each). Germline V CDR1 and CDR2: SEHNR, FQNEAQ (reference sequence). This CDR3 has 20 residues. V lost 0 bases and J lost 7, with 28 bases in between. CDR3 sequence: CASSLAWRQPSGDASNEQFF. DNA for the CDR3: TGTGCCAGCAGCTTAGCGTGGAGACAGCCCTCCGGGGATGCGTCGAATGAGCAGTTCTTC.

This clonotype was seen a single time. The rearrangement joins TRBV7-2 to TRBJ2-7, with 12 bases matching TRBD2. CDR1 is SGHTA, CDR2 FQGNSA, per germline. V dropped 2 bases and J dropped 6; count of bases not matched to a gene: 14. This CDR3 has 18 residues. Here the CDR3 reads CASSLSPRTSGAGVEQYF. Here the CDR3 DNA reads TGTGCCAGCAGCTTAAGCCCCCGGACTAGCGGGGCTGGGGTCGAGCAGTACTTC. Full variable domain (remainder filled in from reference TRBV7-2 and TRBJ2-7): GAGVSQSPSNKVTEKGKDVELRCDPISGHTALYWYRQSLGQGLEFLIYFQGNSAPDKSGLPSDRFSAERTGGSVSTLTIQRTQQEDSAVYLCASSLSPRTSGAGVEQYFGPGTRLTVT.

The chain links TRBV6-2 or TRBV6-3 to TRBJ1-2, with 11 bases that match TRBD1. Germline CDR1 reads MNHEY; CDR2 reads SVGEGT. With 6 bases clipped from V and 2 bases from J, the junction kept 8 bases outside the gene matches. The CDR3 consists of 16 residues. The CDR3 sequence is CASSPDRGRLNYGYTF. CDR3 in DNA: TGTGCCAGCAGCCCGGACAGGGGGCGCCTGAACTATGGCTACACCTTC.

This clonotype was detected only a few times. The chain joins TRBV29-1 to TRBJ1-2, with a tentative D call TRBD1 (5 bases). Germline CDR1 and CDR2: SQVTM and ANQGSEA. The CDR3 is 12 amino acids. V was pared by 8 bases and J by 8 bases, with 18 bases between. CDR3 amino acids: CSFNSGAEGYTF. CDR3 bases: TGCAGCTTCAACTCCGGGGCAGAAGGCTACACCTTC.

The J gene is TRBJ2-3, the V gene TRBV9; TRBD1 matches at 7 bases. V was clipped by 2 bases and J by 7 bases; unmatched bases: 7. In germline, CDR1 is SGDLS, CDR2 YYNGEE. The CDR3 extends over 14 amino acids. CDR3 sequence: CASSVEGAQNTQYF. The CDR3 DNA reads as TGTGCCAGCAGCGTTGAGGGGGCGCAAAATACGCAGTATTTT.

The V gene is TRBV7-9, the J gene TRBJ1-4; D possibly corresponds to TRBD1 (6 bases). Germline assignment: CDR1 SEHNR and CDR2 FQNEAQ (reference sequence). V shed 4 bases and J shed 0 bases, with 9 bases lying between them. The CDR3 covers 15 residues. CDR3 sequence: CASSSRTATNEKLFF. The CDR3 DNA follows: TGTGCCAGCAGCTCCCGGACAGCAACTAATGAAAAACTGTTTTTT.

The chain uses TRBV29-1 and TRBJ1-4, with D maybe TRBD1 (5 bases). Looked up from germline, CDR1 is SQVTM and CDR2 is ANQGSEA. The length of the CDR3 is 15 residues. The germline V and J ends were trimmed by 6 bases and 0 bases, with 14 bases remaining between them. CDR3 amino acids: CSVRDGPATNEKLFF. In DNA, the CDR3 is TGCAGCGTGCGGGACGGACCTGCAACTAATGAAAAACTGTTTTTT.

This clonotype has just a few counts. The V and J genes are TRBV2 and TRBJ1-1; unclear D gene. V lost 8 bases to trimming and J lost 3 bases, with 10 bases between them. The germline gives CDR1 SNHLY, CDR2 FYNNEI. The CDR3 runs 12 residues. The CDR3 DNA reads TGTGCCAGCGGCATAAGGGACACTGAAGCTTTCTTT. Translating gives CASGIRDTEAFF.

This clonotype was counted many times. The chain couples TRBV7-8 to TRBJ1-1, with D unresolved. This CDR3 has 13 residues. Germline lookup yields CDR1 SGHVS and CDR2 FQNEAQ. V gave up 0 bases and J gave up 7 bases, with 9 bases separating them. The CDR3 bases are TGTGCCAGCAGCTTAGCAAAAGGACTTGAAGCTTTCTTT. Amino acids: CASSLAKGLEAFF.

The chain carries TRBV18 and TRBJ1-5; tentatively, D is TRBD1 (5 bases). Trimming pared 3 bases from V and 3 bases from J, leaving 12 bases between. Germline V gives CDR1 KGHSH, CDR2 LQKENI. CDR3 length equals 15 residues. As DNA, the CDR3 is TGTGCCAGCTCACCCGTCGCAGGGACCAATCAGCCCCAGCATTTT. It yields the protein CASSPVAGTNQPQHF.